This is a list of T cell receptor beta chains from one sample in a study of monozygotic twins with inflammatory bowel disease. TCRdb reworked the 5' RACE reads into one entry per CDR3 protein, no DNA. Here the sample table reports 400,000 to 500,000 distinct CDR3 sequences. The material sequenced was blood. These receptors originate from a human donor with ulcerative colitis or Crohn's disease, or a healthy co-twin of an affected twin (not recorded which). Both conserved end residues are part of each CDR3.

CDR3aa: CSASGRGLIEQYF
v_gene: TRBV20-1
j_gene: TRBJ2-7

CDR3aa: CASSFGQPNTEAFF
v_gene: TRBV3-1
j_gene: TRBJ1-1

CDR3aa: CSARGSGELFF
v_gene: TRBV29-1
j_gene: TRBJ2-2

CDR3aa: CASSSRTSGIAYNEQFF
v_gene: TRBV7-6
j_gene: TRBJ2-1

CDR3aa: CSVEDRASYEQYF
v_gene: TRBV29-1
j_gene: TRBJ2-7

CDR3aa: CSARAGQIFATDTQYF
v_gene: TRBV20-1
j_gene: TRBJ2-3

CDR3aa: CASFTGGALGTEAFF
v_gene: TRBV19
j_gene: TRBJ1-1

CDR3aa: CAISETEAYEQYF
v_gene: TRBV10-3
j_gene: TRBJ2-7

CDR3aa: CASSPYELAKNIQYF
v_gene: TRBV18
j_gene: TRBJ2-4

CDR3aa: CASRGLRAEAFF
v_gene: TRBV7-8
j_gene: TRBJ1-1

CDR3aa: CASSPSRGETQYF
v_gene: TRBV12-3/TRBV12-4
j_gene: TRBJ2-5

CDR3aa: CSVTFPGANVLTF
v_gene: TRBV29-1
j_gene: TRBJ2-6

CDR3aa: CASSLGGGYAQYF
v_gene: TRBV7-3
j_gene: TRBJ2-7

CDR3aa: CASSKEGLPNNEQFF
v_gene: TRBV9
j_gene: TRBJ2-1

CDR3aa: CATTRVRDFYEQYF
v_gene: TRBV6-1
j_gene: TRBJ2-7

CDR3aa: CASSIGGHETQYF
v_gene: TRBV6-6
j_gene: TRBJ2-5